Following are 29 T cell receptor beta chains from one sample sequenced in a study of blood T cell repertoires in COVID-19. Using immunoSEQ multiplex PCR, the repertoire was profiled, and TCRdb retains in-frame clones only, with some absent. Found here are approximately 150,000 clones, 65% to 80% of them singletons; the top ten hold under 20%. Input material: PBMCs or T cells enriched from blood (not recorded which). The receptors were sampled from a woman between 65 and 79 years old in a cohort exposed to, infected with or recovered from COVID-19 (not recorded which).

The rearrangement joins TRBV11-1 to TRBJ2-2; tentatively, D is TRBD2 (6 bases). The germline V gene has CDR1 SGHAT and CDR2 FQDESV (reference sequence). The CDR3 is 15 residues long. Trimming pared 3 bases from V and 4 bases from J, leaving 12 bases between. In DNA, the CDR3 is TGTGCCAGCAGCTTGGCGGGGAGGAGCACCGGGGAGCTGTTTTTT. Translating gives CASSLAGRSTGELFF.

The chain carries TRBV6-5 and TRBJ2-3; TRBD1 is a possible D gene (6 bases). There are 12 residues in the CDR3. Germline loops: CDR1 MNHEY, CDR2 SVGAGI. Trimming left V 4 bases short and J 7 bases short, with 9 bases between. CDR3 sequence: CASSSQGNTQYF. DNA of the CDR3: TGTGCCAGCAGTTCTCAGGGGAATACGCAGTATTTT.

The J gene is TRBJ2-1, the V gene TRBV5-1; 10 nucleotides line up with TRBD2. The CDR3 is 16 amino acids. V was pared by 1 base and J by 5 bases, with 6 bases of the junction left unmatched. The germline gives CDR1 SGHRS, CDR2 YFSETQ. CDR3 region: CASSLLVSGGNNEQFF. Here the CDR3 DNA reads TGCGCCAGCAGCTTGTTAGTTAGCGGGGGGAACAATGAGCAGTTCTTC.

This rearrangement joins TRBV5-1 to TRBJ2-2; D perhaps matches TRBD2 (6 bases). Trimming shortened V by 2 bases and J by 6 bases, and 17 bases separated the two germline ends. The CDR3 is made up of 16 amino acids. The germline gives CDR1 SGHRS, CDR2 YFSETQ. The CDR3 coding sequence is TGCGCCAGCAGCTTATCCCCCCCCGGGAGCGCCGGGGAGCTGTTTTTT. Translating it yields CASSLSPPGSAGELFF.

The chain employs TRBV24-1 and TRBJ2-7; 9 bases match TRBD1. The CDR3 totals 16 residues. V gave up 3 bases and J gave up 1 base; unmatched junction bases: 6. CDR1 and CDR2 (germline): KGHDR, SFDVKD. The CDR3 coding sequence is TGTGCCACCAGTGATGGCCGGGACAGGGATTCCTACGAGCAGTACTTC. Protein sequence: CATSDGRDRDSYEQYF.

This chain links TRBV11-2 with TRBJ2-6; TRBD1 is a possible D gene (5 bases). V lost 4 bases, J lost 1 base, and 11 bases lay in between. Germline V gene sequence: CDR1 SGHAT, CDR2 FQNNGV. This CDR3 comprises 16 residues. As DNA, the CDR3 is TGTGCCAGCAGCTCAGGGTTCTGGTCTGGGGCCAACGTCCTGACTTTC. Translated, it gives CASSSGFWSGANVLTF.

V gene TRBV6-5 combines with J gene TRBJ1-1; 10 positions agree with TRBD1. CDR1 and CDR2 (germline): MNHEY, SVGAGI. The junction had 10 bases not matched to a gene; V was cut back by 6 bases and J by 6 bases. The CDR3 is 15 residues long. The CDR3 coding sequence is TGTGCCAGCAGGGGGGCCGGGACAGGGGTCGCTGAAGCTTTCTTT. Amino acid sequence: CASRGAGTGVAEAFF.

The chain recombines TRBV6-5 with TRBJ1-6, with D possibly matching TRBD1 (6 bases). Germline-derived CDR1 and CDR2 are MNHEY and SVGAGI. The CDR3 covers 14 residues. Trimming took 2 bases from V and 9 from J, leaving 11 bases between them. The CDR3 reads CASSYTDRFSPLHF. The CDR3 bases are TGTGCCAGCAGTTACACCGACAGGTTTTCACCCCTCCACTTT.

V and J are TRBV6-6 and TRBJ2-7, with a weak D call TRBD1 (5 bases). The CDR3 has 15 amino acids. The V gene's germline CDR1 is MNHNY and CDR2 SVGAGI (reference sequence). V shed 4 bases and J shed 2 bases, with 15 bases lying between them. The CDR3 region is CASSLGVPRTYEQYF. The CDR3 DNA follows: TGTGCCAGCAGTTTAGGGGTTCCGAGGACCTACGAGCAGTACTTC.

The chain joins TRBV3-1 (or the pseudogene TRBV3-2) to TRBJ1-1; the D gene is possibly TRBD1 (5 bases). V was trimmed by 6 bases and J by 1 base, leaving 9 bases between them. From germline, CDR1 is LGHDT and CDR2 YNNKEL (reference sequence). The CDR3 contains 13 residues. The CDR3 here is CASRFTGNTEAFF. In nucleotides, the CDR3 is TGTGCCAGCAGATTCACAGGGAACACTGAAGCTTTCTTT.

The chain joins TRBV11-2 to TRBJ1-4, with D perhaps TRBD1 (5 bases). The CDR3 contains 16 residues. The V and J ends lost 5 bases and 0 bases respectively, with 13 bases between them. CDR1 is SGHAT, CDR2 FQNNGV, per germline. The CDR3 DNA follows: TGTGCCAGCAGCCTCATCAGGGTTGCAACTAATGAAAAACTGTTTTTT. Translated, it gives CASSLIRVATNEKLFF.

CDR3 DNA: TGTGCCAGCAGCTTAGGCGGGGTTTCAAATCAGCCCCAGCATTTT. This sequence encodes CASSLGGVSNQPQHF. The chain recombines TRBV7-2 with TRBJ1-5, with D uncertain. V was cut by 1 base and J by 4 bases, with 11 bases left in between. Germline values: CDR1 SGHTA, CDR2 FQGNSA. The CDR3 length is 15 residues. The full variable domain, with the rest looked up from reference TRBV7-2 and TRBJ1-5, is GAGVSQSPSNKVTEKGKDVELRCDPISGHTALYWYRQSLGQGLEFLIYFQGNSAPDKSGLPSDRFSAERTGGSVSTLTIQRTQQEDSAVYLCASSLGGVSNQPQHFGDGTRLSIL.

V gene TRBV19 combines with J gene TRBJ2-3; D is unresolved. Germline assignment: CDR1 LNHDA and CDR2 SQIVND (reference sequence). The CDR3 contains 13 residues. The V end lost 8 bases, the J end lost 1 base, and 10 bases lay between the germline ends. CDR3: CASLVGGTDTQYF. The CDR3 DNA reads TGTGCCAGTCTAGTAGGCGGCACAGATACGCAGTATTTT.

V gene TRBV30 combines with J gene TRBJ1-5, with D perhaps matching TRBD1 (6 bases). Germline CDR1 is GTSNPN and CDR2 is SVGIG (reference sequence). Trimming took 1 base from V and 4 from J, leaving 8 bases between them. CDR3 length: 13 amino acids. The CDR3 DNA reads TGTGCCTGGAGTGAACAGGGAAATCAGCCCCAGCATTTT. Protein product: CAWSEQGNQPQHF. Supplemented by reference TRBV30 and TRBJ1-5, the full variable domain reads SQTIHQWPATLVQPVGSPLSLECTVEGTSNPNLYWYRQAAGRGLQLLFYSVGIGQISSEVPQNLSASRPQDRQFILSSKKLLLSDSGFYLCAWSEQGNQPQHFGDGTRLSIL.

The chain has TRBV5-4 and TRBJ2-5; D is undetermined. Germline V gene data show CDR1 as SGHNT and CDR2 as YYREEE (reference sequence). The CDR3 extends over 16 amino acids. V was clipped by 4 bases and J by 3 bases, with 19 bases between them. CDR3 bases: TGTGCCAGCAGCCCGGAGCTAGGAAGACGGAAAGAGACCCAGTACTTC. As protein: CASSPELGRRKETQYF.

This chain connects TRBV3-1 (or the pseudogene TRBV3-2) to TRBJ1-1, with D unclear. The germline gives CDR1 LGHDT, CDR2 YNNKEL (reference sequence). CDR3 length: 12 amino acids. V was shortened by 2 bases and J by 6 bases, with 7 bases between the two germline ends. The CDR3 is CASSQTFSEAFF. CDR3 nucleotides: TGTGCCAGCAGCCAAACATTCTCTGAAGCTTTCTTT.

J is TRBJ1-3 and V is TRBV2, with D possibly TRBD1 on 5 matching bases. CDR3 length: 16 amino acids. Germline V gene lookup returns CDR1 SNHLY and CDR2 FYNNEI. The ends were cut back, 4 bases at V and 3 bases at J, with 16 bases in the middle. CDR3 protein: CASSGPFGGDGNTIYF. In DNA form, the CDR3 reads TGTGCCAGCAGTGGCCCCTTCGGGGGGGATGGAAACACCATATATTTT.

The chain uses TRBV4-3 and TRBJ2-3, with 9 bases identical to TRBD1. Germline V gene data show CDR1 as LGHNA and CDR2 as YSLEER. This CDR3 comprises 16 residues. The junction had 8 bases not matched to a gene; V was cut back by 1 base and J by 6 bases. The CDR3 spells CASSQGDRAMADTQYF. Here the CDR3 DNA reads TGCGCCAGCAGCCAAGGGGACAGGGCCATGGCGGATACGCAGTATTTT.

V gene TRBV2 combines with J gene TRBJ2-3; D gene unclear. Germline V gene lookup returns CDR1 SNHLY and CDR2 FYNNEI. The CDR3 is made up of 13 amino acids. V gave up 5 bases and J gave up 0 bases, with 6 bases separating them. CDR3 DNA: TGTGCCAGCAGTCCTCTGAGCACAGATACGCAGTATTTT. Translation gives CASSPLSTDTQYF.

The CDR3 region is CASFSGTSGYNEQFF. CDR3 nucleotide sequence: TGTGCCAGCTTTTCCGGGACTAGCGGGTACAATGAGCAGTTCTTC. The gene calls are TRBV7-9 and TRBJ2-1, with TRBD2 matching over 12 bases. V was clipped by 8 bases and J by 4 bases; unmatched bases: 6. Per germline, CDR1 SEHNR and CDR2 FQNEAQ (reference sequence). This CDR3 is built from 15 residues.

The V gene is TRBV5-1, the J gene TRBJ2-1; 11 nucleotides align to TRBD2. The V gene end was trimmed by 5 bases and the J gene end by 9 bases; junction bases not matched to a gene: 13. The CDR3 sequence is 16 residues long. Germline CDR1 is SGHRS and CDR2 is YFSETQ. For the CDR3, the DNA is TGCGCCAGCAGTTACGTAGCGGGAGGGCCCAGGTCTGAGCAGTTCTTC. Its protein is CASSYVAGGPRSEQFF.

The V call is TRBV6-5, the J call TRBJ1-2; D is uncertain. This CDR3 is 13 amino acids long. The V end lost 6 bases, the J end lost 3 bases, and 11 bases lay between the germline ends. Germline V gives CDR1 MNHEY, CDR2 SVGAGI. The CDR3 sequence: CASRREVYYGYTF. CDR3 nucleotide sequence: TGTGCCAGCAGACGTGAGGTTTACTATGGCTACACCTTC.

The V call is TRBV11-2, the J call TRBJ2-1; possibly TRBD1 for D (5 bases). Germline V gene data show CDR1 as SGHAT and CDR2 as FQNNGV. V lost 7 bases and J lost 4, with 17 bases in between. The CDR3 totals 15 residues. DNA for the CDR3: TGTGCCAGCATCCCTCTTCGCCAGGGTTACAATGAGCAGTTCTTC. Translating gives CASIPLRQGYNEQFF.

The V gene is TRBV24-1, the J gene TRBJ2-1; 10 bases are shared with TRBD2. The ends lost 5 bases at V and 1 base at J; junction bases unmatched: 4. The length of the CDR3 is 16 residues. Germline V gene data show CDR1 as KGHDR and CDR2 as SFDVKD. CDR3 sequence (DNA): TGTGCCACCAGTGGCCTAGCGGGAGTATCCTACAATGAGCAGTTCTTC. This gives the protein CATSGLAGVSYNEQFF.

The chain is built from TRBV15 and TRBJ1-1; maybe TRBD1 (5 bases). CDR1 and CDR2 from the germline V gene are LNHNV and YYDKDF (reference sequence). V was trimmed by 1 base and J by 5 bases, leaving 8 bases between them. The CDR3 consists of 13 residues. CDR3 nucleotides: TGTGCCACCAGCAGAGTCGGGGGGACTGAAGCTTTCTTT. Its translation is CATSRVGGTEAFF.

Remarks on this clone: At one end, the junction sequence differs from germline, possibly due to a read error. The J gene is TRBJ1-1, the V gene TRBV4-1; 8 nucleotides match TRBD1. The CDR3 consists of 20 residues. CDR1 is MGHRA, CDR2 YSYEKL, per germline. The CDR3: CATSQLQPALQGAFGTEAFF. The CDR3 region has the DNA TGCGCCACCAGCCAACTCCAACCCGCCCTTCAGGGGGCCTTCGGCACTGAAGCTTTCTTT.

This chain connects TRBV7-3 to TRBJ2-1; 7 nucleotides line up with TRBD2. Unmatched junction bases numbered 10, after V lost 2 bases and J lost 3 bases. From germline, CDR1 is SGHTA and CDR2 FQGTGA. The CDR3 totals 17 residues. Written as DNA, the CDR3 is TGTGCCAGCAGCTTAGCTGGGGCTAGCGGCGGCTACAATGAGCAGTTCTTC. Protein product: CASSLAGASGGYNEQFF.

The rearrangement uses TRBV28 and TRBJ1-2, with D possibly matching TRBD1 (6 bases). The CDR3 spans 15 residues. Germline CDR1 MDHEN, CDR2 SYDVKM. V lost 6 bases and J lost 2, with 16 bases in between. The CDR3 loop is CASSRARGANYGYTF. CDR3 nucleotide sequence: TGTGCCAGCAGCCGTGCCCGGGGGGCGAACTATGGCTACACCTTC.

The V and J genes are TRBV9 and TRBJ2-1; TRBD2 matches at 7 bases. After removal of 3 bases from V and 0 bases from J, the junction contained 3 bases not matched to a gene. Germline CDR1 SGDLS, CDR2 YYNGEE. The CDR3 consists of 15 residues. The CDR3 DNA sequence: TGTGCCAGCAGCGCTCGCGGGAGCTCCTACAATGAGCAGTTCTTC. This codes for CASSARGSSYNEQFF.